This TCR beta chain was captured by sequencing in a study of spatial heterogeneity in lung cancer (dated by TCRdb to about 2019). Background on the whole study: Beta-chain transcripts were consistently detected in greater numbers than alpha-chain transcripts, which likely reflects a higher abundance of beta-chain transcripts. Nonsynonymous mutation counts, determined by whole-exome sequencing of tumor tissue, were related to TCR repertoire features. In tumor regions, TCR transcript counts showed a strong correlation with a T cell transcriptional module score derived from matched bulk RNA-seq. In the raw uncorrected reads, each unique combination of TCR and UMI appeared on average more than ten times. The study quantitatively compared TCR alpha and beta repertoires across multiple tumor regions, matched nontumor lung and blood in non-small cell lung cancer. Both alpha and beta chains were TCR-sequenced in approximately 200 tumor regions, fewer than 80 matched nontumor lung samples and 56 PBMC samples obtained at surgery.

This clonotype was seen many times. Its antigen specificity is not known. Base qualities are not provided; no much larger clone lies one nucleotide away. The CDR3 spans 15 residues, from the cysteine through the phenylalanine. Solely the CDR3 DNA is kept, with 45 bases framed from the first base. The germline V gene (reference sequence) sets CDR1 to PRHDT and CDR2 to FYEKMQ. V lost 2 bases and J lost 8 bases; the stretch between them is 16 bases long. Library construction relied on 5' RACE. TCRdb records NextSeq 500 as the sequencer. The TCR library protocol attached a unique molecular identifier to each TCR cDNA molecule to allow correction of PCR and sequencing errors. The authors processed their data as follows. TCR identification, UMI-based error correction and CDR3 extraction were performed with Decombinator tools. Expanded TCRs were defined as those above a frequency of 2 per 1,000, corresponding to the top 1% of the tumor frequency distribution. Expanded tumor TCRs were classed as regional if statistically deemed absent (corrected P<0.05) from at least one tumor region, otherwise ubiquitous. Each repertoire was subsampled 100 times to 5,000 TCRs, after which Renyi diversity was computed with the R vegan package. CDR3 similarity networks were built from amino acid triplet string-kernel similarity, connecting CDR3s with pairwise similarity above 0.82. The public reads were quality trimmed at Q25 with fastp and then assembled into clones with MiXCR by TCRdb, keeping productive beta chains. When rows share a CDR3 protein, they turn into one entry using the most common DNA and genes. TCRdb, rather than the study authors, made the V and J calls. The sample has around 100,000 distinct CDR3 sequences on record, approximately 4% of them singletons. Clones ranked in the top ten supply 20% to 25% of the sample.

The time point label of this sample denotes: sample taken at primary tumor resection. Samples were obtained from over 70 patients with early-stage, untreated non-small cell lung cancer from the lung TRACERx cohort. For TCR sequencing, whole RNA was extracted from tumor and nontumor lung tissue, or from cryopreserved PBMC samples, and no cell sorting was done. A patient was chosen for TCR sequencing only when enough RNA was available from at least two tumor regions. Tumor and adjacent nontumor lung specimens were reviewed by a lung pathologist before selection. Summary of the overall study and its limitations: Confirming at a functional level the hypothesis that regional TCRs recognize regional mutations was considered to require additional single-cell paired TCR alpha and beta sequencing. The count of ubiquitous expanded TCRs correlated with the count of ubiquitous nonsynonymous mutations, and the count of regional expanded TCRs correlated with the count of regional nonsynonymous mutations. TCR-seq coverage of tumor T cells was estimated to be only approximately 7% for alpha chains and about 13% for beta chains. A correlation was observed between the number of expanded intratumoral alpha and beta TCRs and the tumor nonsynonymous mutation count.

The sequence was obtained from a male donor with early-stage non-small cell lung cancer. Recombination joined TRBV13 with TRBJ2-1, with TRBD2 tentatively as D gene (6 bases match). Sample: lung tumor tissue, taken at surgery. The bases read TGTGCCAGCAGCTTATTGCGGGATGGGGTATATGAGCAGTTCTTC. It encodes CASSLLRDGVYEQFF.